The present T cell receptor beta chain was sequenced within a study of T cell repertoires in cytomegalovirus infection. Whole-study context: A matching HLA type, together with CMV infection, was signaled by public TCR beta signatures.

The CDR3 has 16 residues. V lost 4 bases and J lost 0, with 13 bases in between. Looked up from germline, CDR1 is SGHTA and CDR2 is FQGNSA. Using its own MiXCR run on the reads, TCRdb lists one record per CDR3 protein. The table lists about 450,000 distinct CDR3 sequences, approximately 31% of them singletons. Turning to this clonotype: Possible read error: a much larger clone is one base away. Because the CDR3 is missing its conserved closing phenylalanine or tryptophan, this is likely a read error.

The TCR comes from a human donor in good health (CMV status not recorded). Some clones in this sample may be carry-over from other donors' samples. This chain uses TRBV7-2 with TRBJ2-4; weak D call: TRBD2 (6 bases). The sequenced sample consisted of PBMCs. The CDR3 is CASSYAGTEAKNIQYL. As DNA, the CDR3 is TGTGCCAGCAGCTATGCGGGGACCGAAGCCAAAAACATTCAGTACTTA.